The 2 T cell receptor beta chains listed next were all sequenced from one sample in a study of shared clonotypes between healthy human individuals. Terminally differentiated effector memory CD45RA+ cells were excluded from the naive CD8 cells, which were CD45RO-negative and positively selected for CCR7. Here immunoSEQ multiplex PCR was the method, and the copy in TCRdb shows in-frame clones only, minus some. The data hold a few million clones, with around 95% observed a single time. The sample consisted of naive CD8+ T cells from PBMCs. These receptors were collected from a young man in good health. Some clones in this sample may be carry-over from other donors' samples.

The chain links TRBV6-5 to TRBJ1-2, with D maybe TRBD1 (5 bases). Trimming took off 4 bases at V and 8 bases at J, with 14 bases between the two ends. The CDR3 has 13 residues. Germline CDR1 MNHEY, CDR2 SVGAGI. In DNA form, the CDR3 reads TGTGCCAGCAGTTTCTCCAGGGTAGAGGGCTACACCTTC. Protein product: CASSFSRVEGYTF.

This clone has just one count. Other DNA variants within this sample encode the same CDR3. The chain couples TRBV27 to TRBJ1-4; maybe TRBD1 (5 bases). The CDR3 has 14 residues. V lost 2 bases and J 1 base, leaving 5 bases between the germline ends. Germline-derived CDR1 and CDR2 are MNHEY and SMNVEV (reference sequence). The CDR3 bases are TGTGCCAGCAGTTTAGGGGGAACTAATGAAAAACTGTTTTTT. Translation: CASSLGGTNEKLFF.